This TCR beta chain was sequenced in a study of blood T cell repertoires in COVID-19. Study context: COVID-19 samples from acute and convalescent phases originated in the United States, Italy and Spain.

CDR1 and CDR2 from the germline V gene are SGHAT and FQNNGV. The CDR3 totals 15 residues. Trimming took 1 base from V and 6 from J; bases not matched to a gene: 6. In the study's own analysis: From reference gene primer amplification, estimates of nucleated cell counts were derived. The protocol was immunoSEQ multiplex PCR, while the TCRdb copy is restricted to in-frame clones and leaves out a portion. Clone size and the V and J calls come from that table; the DNA yielded D and trimming. Of roughly 380,000 clones listed, approximately 77% are singletons. The V call is TRBV11-2, the J call TRBJ2-3; 8 nucleotides match TRBD2. The receptor's source is a human donor with acute or convalescent COVID-19. The donor label of this sample is uncertain. Material for sequencing was peripheral blood. The CDR3 region is CASSLAGGFSDTQYF. CDR3 nucleotide sequence: TGTGCCAGCAGCTTAGCGGGGGGGTTCTCGGATACGCAGTATTTT.